These 24 T cell receptor beta chains were sequenced from one sample in a study of blood T cell repertoires in COVID-19 (dated by TCRdb to 2018 to 2021). The protocol used for the library was the immunoSEQ multiplex PCR assay. TCRdb re-hosts the immuneACCESS table, in-frame sequences only. Its copies lack some clones; in the studies checked, an unresolved V gene accounts for under half of them, and the cause for the rest is not known. This sample has around 200,000 clones in its table, and 85% to 90% of those were observed once. Of the sample, around 2.2% is held by the ten largest clones. Sequencing used peripheral blood. The receptor set was obtained from a woman aged 45-65 years with acute or convalescent COVID-19.

The rearrangement uses TRBV9 and TRBJ2-7, with D perhaps TRBD1 (5 bases). In germline, CDR1 is SGDLS, CDR2 YYNGEE. The V end lost 0 bases, the J end lost 3 bases, and 10 bases lay between the germline ends. CDR3 size: 14 residues. CDR3 sequence: CASSVDPQGYEQYF. CDR3 DNA: TGTGCCAGCAGCGTAGACCCCCAGGGCTACGAGCAGTACTTC.

The chain recombines TRBV5-1 with TRBJ2-1; weak D call: TRBD2 (6 bases). Trimming took 4 bases from V and 4 from J, leaving 15 bases between them. Germline CDR1 SGHRS, CDR2 YFSETQ. This CDR3 spans 15 amino acids. CDR3 amino acids: CASSLRGAPYNEQFF. CDR3 nucleotide sequence: TGCGCCAGCAGCCTTCGCGGGGCTCCATACAATGAGCAGTTCTTC.

The rearrangement uses TRBV11-1 and TRBJ2-7; TRBD2 might be the D (5 bases). The CDR3 runs to 15 residues. Germline CDR1 is SGHAT and CDR2 is FQDESV (reference sequence). V dropped 1 base and J dropped 1 base, with 11 bases sitting between them. The CDR3 reads CASSLGPGGSYEQYF. The CDR3 DNA reads as TGTGCCAGCAGCTTAGGCCCGGGCGGGTCCTACGAGCAGTACTTC.

This rearrangement joins TRBV7-2 to TRBJ2-1; D possibly corresponds to TRBD2 (5 bases). Germline V gene data show CDR1 as SGHTA and CDR2 as FQGNSA. V shed 3 bases and J shed 2 bases, with 11 bases lying between them. The CDR3 contains 15 residues. This CDR3 is CASSFDGITYNEQFF. DNA for the CDR3: TGTGCCAGCAGCTTTGACGGGATCACCTACAATGAGCAGTTCTTC.

J is TRBJ1-5 and V is TRBV7-6; unclear D gene. Looked up from germline, CDR1 is SGHVS and CDR2 is FNYEAQ. V lost 4 bases and J lost 5, with 9 bases in between. The CDR3 covers 13 residues. The CDR3 is CASSSNTDQPQHF. CDR3 sequence (DNA): TGTGCCAGCAGCTCAAACACAGATCAGCCCCAGCATTTT.

The chain is built from TRBV5-4 and TRBJ1-4, with 7 bases aligning to TRBD1. The CDR3 extends over 13 amino acids. Germline V gene sequence: CDR1 SGHNT, CDR2 YYREEE (reference sequence). V trimming: 4 bases; J trimming: 7 bases; junction bases outside the gene matches: 4. In nucleotides, the CDR3 is TGTGCCAGCAGCGACAGGGACGGTGAAAAACTGTTTTTT. It is translated as CASSDRDGEKLFF.

J is TRBJ2-7 and V is TRBV24-1, with 7 bases matching TRBD1. CDR3 length equals 14 residues. Losses at the gene ends were 6 bases for V and 5 bases for J; bases not matched to a gene: 9. Germline CDR1 is KGHDR and CDR2 is SFDVKD. The CDR3: CATSPGQDIDEQYF. CDR3 in DNA: TGTGCCACCAGTCCCGGACAGGACATCGACGAGCAGTACTTC.

V and J are TRBV6-2 or TRBV6-3 and TRBJ2-7; D remains unclear. CDR1 and CDR2 from the germline V gene are MNHEY and SVGEGT. V was cut by 5 bases and J by 6 bases, with 8 bases left in between. The CDR3 consists of 11 residues. The CDR3 sequence: CASSLPSEQYF. The DNA of the CDR3 is TGTGCCAGCAGTCTACCCTCCGAGCAGTACTTC.

V is TRBV20-1 and J is TRBJ2-7; weak D call: TRBD2 (5 bases). V shed 6 bases and J shed 7 bases, with 13 bases lying between them. There are 11 residues in the CDR3. CDR1 DFQATT and CDR2 SNEGSKA come from the germline V gene (reference sequence). The CDR3 loop reads CSADTSGEQYF. Here the CDR3 DNA reads TGCAGTGCCGATACTAGTGGGGAGCAGTACTTC.

The genes are TRBV5-1 and TRBJ2-2, with D perhaps TRBD1 (6 bases). This CDR3 contains 15 residues. Between the trimmed V and J ends, which lost 7 bases and 3 bases, there was a span of 16 bases. CDR1 SGHRS and CDR2 YFSETQ come from the germline V gene. In nucleotides, the CDR3 is TGCGCCAGCTGCCCAACAGGGCTAGACACCGGGGAGCTGTTTTTT. Amino acids: CASCPTGLDTGELFF.

The chain joins TRBV11-2 to TRBJ2-3; D gene uncertain. Germline assignment: CDR1 SGHAT and CDR2 FQNNGV. Deletions cut 3 bases from V and 2 bases from J, with 12 bases between. The CDR3 spans 15 residues. This CDR3 reads CASSFMVATTDTQYF. CDR3 nucleotides: TGTGCCAGCAGCTTTATGGTGGCCACCACAGATACGCAGTATTTT.

The rearrangement uses TRBV7-9 and TRBJ2-3, with 11 bases that match TRBD2. Germline assignment: CDR1 SEHNR and CDR2 FQNEAQ (reference sequence). The length of the CDR3 is 16 residues. J was trimmed by 2 bases and V by 5 bases; bases with no gene match: 6. The DNA for the CDR3 is TGTGCCAGCAGCGCTGTACTAGCGGGGGTCACAGATACGCAGTATTTT. It translates to CASSAVLAGVTDTQYF.

The J gene is TRBJ1-5, the V gene TRBV30; D possibly corresponds to TRBD1 (6 bases). The CDR3 is 19 amino acids. Germline V gene sequence: CDR1 GTSNPN, CDR2 SVGIG (reference sequence). V was shortened by 3 bases and J by 0 bases, with 24 bases between the two germline ends. CDR3 protein: CAWSLGAGGRRYSNQPQHF. CDR3 sequence (DNA): TGTGCCTGGAGCCTAGGGGCCGGGGGGCGACGATATAGCAATCAGCCCCAGCATTTT.

CDR3 bases: TGTGCCAGCAGCCCACCCCGGGGGGGCGGGGATACGCAGTATTTT. It translates to CASSPPRGGGDTQYF. The V gene is TRBV7-9, the J gene TRBJ2-3; 8 nucleotides match TRBD2. This CDR3 spans 15 amino acids. In germline, CDR1 is SEHNR, CDR2 FQNEAQ (reference sequence). Trimming at V came to 5 bases and at J to 6 bases, leaving 10 bases not matched to a gene.

Only one count was recorded for this clone. The CDR3 nucleotides are TGTGCCAGCAGCGTAGAGGATCGGGGGACCGGGGAGCTGTTTTTT. Its translation is CASSVEDRGTGELFF. The chain carries TRBV9 and TRBJ2-2, with a weak D call TRBD2 (6 bases). CDR3 length: 15 residues. CDR1 and CDR2 from the germline V gene are SGDLS and YYNGEE. Between the trimmed V and J ends, which lost 0 bases and 5 bases, there was a span of 11 bases.

The chain links TRBV30 to TRBJ2-7; the D is unclear. The CDR3 length is 11 residues. Germline V CDR1 and CDR2: GTSNPN, SVGIG (reference sequence). Trimming removed 3 bases at V and 4 bases at J, with 7 bases between. CDR3 bases: TGTGCCTGGAGCGCGAGTTACGAGCAGTACTTC. It codes for CAWSASYEQYF.

The chain combines TRBV19 with TRBJ2-2; D remains ambiguous. Trimming left V 4 bases short and J 5 bases short, with 14 bases between. Germline assignment: CDR1 LNHDA and CDR2 SQIVND (reference sequence). This CDR3 is built from 15 residues. CDR3 DNA sequence: TGTGCCAGTAGTAAGCGAGGTCTGGAAACCGGGGAGCTGTTTTTT. This translates into CASSKRGLETGELFF.

The rearrangement links TRBV7-2 to TRBJ2-7, with D possibly matching TRBD2 (5 bases). Trimming cost V 0 bases and J 4 bases, with 22 bases left between them. This CDR3 has 18 residues. The germline V gene has CDR1 SGHTA and CDR2 FQGNSA. In DNA form, the CDR3 reads TGTGCCAGCAGCTTAGCGCGAGGTCTGGCCGGTGGAGGTTACGAGCAGTACTTC. This encodes CASSLARGLAGGGYEQYF.

The gene calls are TRBV6-2 or TRBV6-3 and TRBJ1-6; no definite D call. The germline V and J ends were trimmed by 5 bases and 5 bases, with 7 bases remaining between them. CDR1 is MNHEY, CDR2 SVGEGT, per germline. CDR3 size: 13 residues. CDR3 in DNA: TGTGCCAGCAGTATCGACAATAATTCACCCCTCCACTTT. Amino acids: CASSIDNNSPLHF.

This clone was counted a single time. This chain uses TRBV4-2 with TRBJ1-1; 7 bases match TRBD1. There are 16 residues in the CDR3. Germline V gene sequence: CDR1 LGHNA, CDR2 YNFKEQ. Losses at the gene ends were 3 bases for V and 5 bases for J; bases not matched to a gene: 12. In DNA, the CDR3 is TGTGCCAGCAGCCAGGAAGGTCCAGGGGGTCGGACTGAAGCTTTCTTT. Amino acids: CASSQEGPGGRTEAFF.

The J gene is TRBJ1-2, the V gene TRBV6-2 or TRBV6-3; possible D gene TRBD1, 5 bases. The CDR3 is 14 amino acids. Germline CDR1 MNHEY, CDR2 SVGEGT. Trimming shortened V by 0 bases and J by 4 bases, and 9 bases separated the two germline ends. Here the CDR3 DNA reads TGTGCCAGCAGTTACTCGGGGCCTAGCTATGGCTACACCTTC. Translating it yields CASSYSGPSYGYTF.

Written as DNA, the CDR3 is TGTGCCAGCAGCTATTTTCTAGCGGGGGGACTACAAGAGACCCAGTACTTC. This encodes CASSYFLAGGLQETQYF. The rearrangement links TRBV7-8 to TRBJ2-5, with 11 bases lining up with TRBD2. Germline trimming cut 4 bases from V and 2 bases from J; bases unmatched to any gene: 9. CDR1 and CDR2 (germline): SGHVS, FQNEAQ. CDR3 size: 17 residues.

The J gene is TRBJ2-3, the V gene TRBV6-2 or TRBV6-3; the D gene is possibly TRBD2 (5 bases). Germline V gene sequence: CDR1 MNHEY, CDR2 SVGEGT. Trimming removed 4 bases from V and 3 bases from J, with 14 bases in between. This CDR3 contains 15 residues. The CDR3 here is CASSLVGDNTDTQYF. CDR3 nucleotide sequence: TGTGCCAGCAGTTTGGTGGGAGATAATACAGATACGCAGTATTTT.

The V gene is TRBV18, the J gene TRBJ1-1; maybe TRBD1 (5 bases). Deletions cut 1 base from V and 4 bases from J, with 7 bases between. The CDR3 is 13 amino acids. Germline loops: CDR1 KGHSH, CDR2 LQKENI. CDR3 in DNA: TGTGCCAGCTCACCACGGGGGGGCACTGAAGCTTTCTTT. It specifies CASSPRGGTEAFF.